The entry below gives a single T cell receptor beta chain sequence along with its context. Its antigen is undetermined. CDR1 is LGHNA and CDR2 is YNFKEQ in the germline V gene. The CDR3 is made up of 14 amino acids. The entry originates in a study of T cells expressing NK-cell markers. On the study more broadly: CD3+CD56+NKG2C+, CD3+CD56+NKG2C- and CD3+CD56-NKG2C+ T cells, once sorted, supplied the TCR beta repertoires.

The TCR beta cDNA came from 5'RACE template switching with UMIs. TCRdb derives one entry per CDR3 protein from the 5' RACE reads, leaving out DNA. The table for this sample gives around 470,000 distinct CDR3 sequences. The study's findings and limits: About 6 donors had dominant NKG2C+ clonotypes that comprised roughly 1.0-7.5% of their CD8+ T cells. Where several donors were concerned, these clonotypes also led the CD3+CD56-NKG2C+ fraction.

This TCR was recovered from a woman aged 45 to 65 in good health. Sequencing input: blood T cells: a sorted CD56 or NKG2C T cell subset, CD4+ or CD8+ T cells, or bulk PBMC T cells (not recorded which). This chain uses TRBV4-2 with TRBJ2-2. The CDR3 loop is CASSQDLAPGELFF.